The present entry profiles one T cell receptor (beta chain) with its context. The same CDR3 arises from other DNA sequences in this sample as well. The sample originates from a study of blood T cell repertoires in COVID-19. Germline CDR1 reads SGDLS; CDR2 reads YYNGEE. V lost 0 bases to trimming and J lost 4 bases; unmatched junction nucleotides: 1. The CDR3 runs 14 residues. Methods used by the authors: For nucleated cells, counts were estimated from reference gene primer amplification. The protocol was immunoSEQ multiplex PCR, while the TCRdb copy is restricted to in-frame clones and leaves out a portion. The D gene and trimming were derived from the DNA, and the V and J assignments and clone size from that table. The top ten clones hold around 4.9% of a sample with about 200,000 clones, approximately 81% of them seen once.

This clonotype originated in an elderly woman with acute or convalescent COVID-19. The sample consisted of peripheral blood. This chain uses TRBV9 with TRBJ1-5, with TRBD1 matching over 7 bases. The CDR3 nucleotides read TGTGCCAGCAGCGTAGGACAGGGTAATCAGCCCCAGCATTTT. This gives the protein CASSVGQGNQPQHF. Full variable domain (remainder filled in from reference TRBV9 and TRBJ1-5): DSGVTQTPKHLITATGQRVTLRCSPRSGDLSVYWYQQSLDQGLQFLIQYYNGEERAKGNILERFSAQQFPDLHSELNLSSLELGDSALYFCASSVGQGNQPQHFGDGTRLSIL.